A selection of T cell receptor beta chains follows, all from one sample in a study of cytomegalovirus exposure and HLA in healthy donors. Only in-frame clones appear in the TCRdb table, and some are missing; sequencing was by immunoSEQ multiplex PCR. The sample yields about 250,000 clones, around 90% seen once. The sample taken for sequencing was PBMCs. The receptors derive from a girl aged 2-10 years in good health and CMV-seronegative. CDR3s include the opening cysteine and the closing phenylalanine or tryptophan. D genes are given only for firm matches. Part of the rows lack a size; the others show once, few, many or a class for expanded clones.

V gene: TRBV7-8
clone size: -
J gene: TRBJ2-5
D gene: TRBD2
CDR3 DNA: TGTGCCAGCAGCCCTACTAGCGGGACCGAGACCCAGTACTTC
CDR3 protein: CASSPTSGTETQYF

V gene: TRBV7-3
clone size: -
J gene: TRBJ2-2
D gene: -
CDR3 DNA: TGTGCCAGCAGCTTAACTCTCACCGGGGAGCTGTTTTTT
CDR3 protein: CASSLTLTGELFF

V gene: TRBV10-3
clone size: -
J gene: TRBJ2-3
D gene: TRBD1
CDR3 DNA: TGTGCCATCAGTGAGGGACAGGGGTTAAGCACAGATACGCAGTATTTT
CDR3 protein: CAISEGQGLSTDTQYF

V gene: TRBV7-2
clone size: -
J gene: TRBJ2-1
D gene: TRBD2
CDR3 DNA: TGTGCCACCCTCCCCCAGCACGGGACTAGCGGGCACTACAATGAGCAGTTCTTC
CDR3 protein: CATLPQHGTSGHYNEQFF

V gene: TRBV5-1
clone size: -
J gene: TRBJ1-1
D gene: TRBD1
CDR3 DNA: TGCGCCAGCAGCTTGGAGACAGGGGTTAACACTGAAGCTTTCTTT
CDR3 protein: CASSLETGVNTEAFF

V gene: TRBV5-6
clone size: -
J gene: TRBJ1-5
D gene: -
CDR3 DNA: TGTGCCAGCAGCCATGTAGCCGGCAGGGTGAAAAGCAATCAGCCCCAGCATTTT
CDR3 protein: CASSHVAGRVKSNQPQHF

V gene: TRBV5-1
clone size: -
J gene: TRBJ2-7
D gene: -
CDR3 DNA: TGCGCCAGCAGCTCACTTAAAAGCTCCTACGAGCAGTACTTC
CDR3 protein: CASSSLKSSYEQYF

V gene: TRBV6-5
clone size: -
J gene: TRBJ1-2
D gene: -
CDR3 DNA: TGTGCCAGCAGTTACCTAACAGGGCTCCATAACTATGGCTACACCTTC
CDR3 protein: CASSYLTGLHNYGYTF

V gene: TRBV13
clone size: -
J gene: TRBJ1-2
D gene: -
CDR3 DNA: TGTGCCAGCAGCTTAGGTCAGGGCCGCGGCTACACCTTC
CDR3 protein: CASSLGQGRGYTF

V gene: TRBV27
clone size: -
J gene: TRBJ2-2
D gene: TRBD2
CDR3 DNA: TGTGCCAGCAGTTTATCGGCGGGAGGGATCACCGGGGAGCTGTTTTTT
CDR3 protein: CASSLSAGGITGELFF

V gene: TRBV7-9
clone size: -
J gene: TRBJ2-2
D gene: TRBD1
CDR3 DNA: TGTGCCAGCAGCAGGGACAGCCTGAACACCGGGGAGCTGTTTTTT
CDR3 protein: CASSRDSLNTGELFF

V gene: TRBV19
clone size: -
J gene: TRBJ2-1
D gene: TRBD1
CDR3 DNA: TGTGCCAGTAGTATAGGGGGACAGGGGCGATTGGAGCAGTTCTTC
CDR3 protein: CASSIGGQGRLEQFF

V gene: TRBV19
clone size: -
J gene: TRBJ1-1
D gene: TRBD1
CDR3 DNA: TGTGCCAGTAGTATAGATAGGGACAGGGGATTTTCGAACACTGAAGCTTTCTTT
CDR3 protein: CASSIDRDRGFSNTEAFF

V gene: TRBV10-2
clone size: -
J gene: TRBJ2-2
D gene: TRBD1
CDR3 DNA: TGCGCCAGCAGTGAGGGGACAGGGGCCACCGGGGAGCTGTTTTTT
CDR3 protein: CASSEGTGATGELFF

V gene: TRBV6-6
clone size: once
J gene: TRBJ2-3
D gene: -
CDR3 DNA: TGTGCCAGCAGTTCTGTTGCAGATACGCAGTATTTT
CDR3 protein: CASSSVADTQYF

V gene: TRBV18
clone size: once
J gene: TRBJ2-7
D gene: -
CDR3 DNA: TGTGCCAGCTCACCGCAAGAGGGTCCCTCCTACGAGCAGTACTTC
CDR3 protein: CASSPQEGPSYEQYF

V gene: TRBV5-1
clone size: -
J gene: TRBJ1-3
D gene: -
CDR3 DNA: TGCGCCAGCAGCTTGGACAGTGGTGGAAACACCATATATTTT
CDR3 protein: CASSLDSGGNTIYF

V gene: TRBV18
clone size: -
J gene: TRBJ2-2
D gene: -
CDR3 DNA: TGTGCCAGCTCAAACGGACTTACGAACACCGGGGAGCTGTTTTTT
CDR3 protein: CASSNGLTNTGELFF

V gene: TRBV25-1
clone size: -
J gene: TRBJ2-3
D gene: TRBD2
CDR3 DNA: TGTGCCAGCAGTTTAGCGGGGGGAGTTACGCAGTATTTT
CDR3 protein: CASSLAGGVTQYF

V gene: TRBV5-4
clone size: once
J gene: TRBJ2-7
D gene: -
CDR3 DNA: TGTGCCAGCAGCTTGGGGTCGACAGGCTCCTACGAGCAGTACTTC
CDR3 protein: CASSLGSTGSYEQYF

V gene: TRBV10-2
clone size: -
J gene: TRBJ2-5
D gene: TRBD2
CDR3 DNA: TGCGCCAGCAGTCTCGGGGCGGGGGGTAGAGAGACCCAGTACTTC
CDR3 protein: CASSLGAGGRETQYF

V gene: TRBV13
clone size: -
J gene: TRBJ2-4
D gene: TRBD2
CDR3 DNA: TGTGCCAGCAGCTCCGGGACTAGCGGGAGGTGGGCCAAAAACATTCAGTACTTC
CDR3 protein: CASSSGTSGRWAKNIQYF

V gene: TRBV7-9
clone size: -
J gene: TRBJ1-5
D gene: -
CDR3 DNA: TGTGCCAGCAGCTTCGGTTCTCAGCCCCAGCATTTT
CDR3 protein: CASSFGSQPQHF

V gene: TRBV11-2
clone size: -
J gene: TRBJ1-6
D gene: TRBD1
CDR3 DNA: TGTGCCAGCACCATAGACAGGGCTAATTCACCCCTCCACTTT
CDR3 protein: CASTIDRANSPLHF

V gene: TRBV6-4
clone size: few
J gene: TRBJ1-6
D gene: -
CDR3 DNA: TGTGCCAGCAGTGAATCCGCGGCAAATAATTCACCCCTCCACTTT
CDR3 protein: CASSESAANNSPLHF

V gene: TRBV27
clone size: -
J gene: TRBJ2-7
D gene: TRBD2
CDR3 DNA: TGTGCCAGCAGTCTATCGACTAGCGGGAGCAACGAGCAGTACTTC
CDR3 protein: CASSLSTSGSNEQYF

V gene: TRBV6-1
clone size: -
J gene: TRBJ1-1
D gene: -
CDR3 DNA: TGTGCCAGCACCCGAGACAGTTTGAACACTGAAGCTTTCTTT
CDR3 protein: CASTRDSLNTEAFF

V gene: TRBV18
clone size: once
J gene: TRBJ1-5
D gene: -
CDR3 DNA: TGTGCCAGCTCACACTTAGAGGGGGTTGGAGATTATAGCAATCAGCCCCAGCATTTT
CDR3 protein: CASSHLEGVGDYSNQPQHF

V gene: TRBV19
clone size: once
J gene: TRBJ2-7
D gene: TRBD2
CDR3 DNA: TGTGCCAGTAGTACTCCGGGTAGCGGGAGGCGGGAGCAGTACTTC
CDR3 protein: CASSTPGSGRREQYF

V gene: TRBV7-2
clone size: -
J gene: TRBJ2-1
D gene: TRBD2
CDR3 DNA: TGTGCCAGATTTCAGCGGGAGGAGGCGAAAAATGAGCAGTTCTTC
CDR3 protein: CARFQREEAKNEQFF

V gene: TRBV6-4
clone size: -
J gene: TRBJ1-5
D gene: TRBD1
CDR3 DNA: TGTGCCAGCAGTGAATGGGCAGGGGGTAATCAGCCCCAGCATTTT
CDR3 protein: CASSEWAGGNQPQHF

V gene: TRBV5-1
clone size: once
J gene: TRBJ1-4
D gene: TRBD1
CDR3 DNA: TGCGCCAGCAGCTCTGGGACAGCGGGTGAAAAACTGTTTTTT
CDR3 protein: CASSSGTAGEKLFF